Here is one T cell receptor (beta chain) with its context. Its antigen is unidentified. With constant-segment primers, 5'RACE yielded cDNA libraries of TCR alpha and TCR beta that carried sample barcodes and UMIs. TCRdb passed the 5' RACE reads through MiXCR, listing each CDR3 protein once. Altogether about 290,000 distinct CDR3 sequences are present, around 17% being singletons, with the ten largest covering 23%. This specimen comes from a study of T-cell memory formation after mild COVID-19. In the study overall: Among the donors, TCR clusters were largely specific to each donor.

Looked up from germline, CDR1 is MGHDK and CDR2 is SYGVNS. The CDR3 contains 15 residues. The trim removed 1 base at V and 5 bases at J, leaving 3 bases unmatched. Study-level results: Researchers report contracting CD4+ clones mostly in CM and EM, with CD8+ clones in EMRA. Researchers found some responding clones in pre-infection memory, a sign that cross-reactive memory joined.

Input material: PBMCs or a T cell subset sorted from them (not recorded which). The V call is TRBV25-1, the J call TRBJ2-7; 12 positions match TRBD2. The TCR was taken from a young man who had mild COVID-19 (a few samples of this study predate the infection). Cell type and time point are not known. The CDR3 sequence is CASSESTSGGDEQYF. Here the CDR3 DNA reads TGTGCCAGCAGTGAATCGACTAGCGGGGGCGACGAGCAGTACTTC.